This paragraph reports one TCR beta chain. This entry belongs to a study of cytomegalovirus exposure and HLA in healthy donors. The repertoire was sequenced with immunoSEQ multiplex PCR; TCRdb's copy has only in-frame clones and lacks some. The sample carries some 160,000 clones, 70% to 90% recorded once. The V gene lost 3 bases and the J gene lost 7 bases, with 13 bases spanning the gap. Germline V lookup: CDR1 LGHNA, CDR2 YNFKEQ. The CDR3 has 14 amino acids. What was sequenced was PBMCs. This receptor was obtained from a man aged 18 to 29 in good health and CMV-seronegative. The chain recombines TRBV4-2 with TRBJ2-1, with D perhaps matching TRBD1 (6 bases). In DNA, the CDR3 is TGTGCCAGCAGCCAGCCGACAGGCCAGAATGAGCAGTTCTTC. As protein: CASSQPTGQNEQFF.